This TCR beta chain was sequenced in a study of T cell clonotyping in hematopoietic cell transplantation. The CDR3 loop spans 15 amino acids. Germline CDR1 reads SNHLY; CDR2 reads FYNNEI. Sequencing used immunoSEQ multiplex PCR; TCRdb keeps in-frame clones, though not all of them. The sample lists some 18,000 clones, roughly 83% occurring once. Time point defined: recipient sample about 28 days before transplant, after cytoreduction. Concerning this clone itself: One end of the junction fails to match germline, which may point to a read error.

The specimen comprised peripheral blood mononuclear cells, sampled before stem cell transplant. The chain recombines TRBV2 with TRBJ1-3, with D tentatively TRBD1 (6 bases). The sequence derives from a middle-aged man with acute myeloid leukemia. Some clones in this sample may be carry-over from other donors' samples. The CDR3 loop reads CASSEDRTLGNTIYF. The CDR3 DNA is TGTGCCAGCAGCGAAGACAGGACACTCGGAAACACCATATATTTT.